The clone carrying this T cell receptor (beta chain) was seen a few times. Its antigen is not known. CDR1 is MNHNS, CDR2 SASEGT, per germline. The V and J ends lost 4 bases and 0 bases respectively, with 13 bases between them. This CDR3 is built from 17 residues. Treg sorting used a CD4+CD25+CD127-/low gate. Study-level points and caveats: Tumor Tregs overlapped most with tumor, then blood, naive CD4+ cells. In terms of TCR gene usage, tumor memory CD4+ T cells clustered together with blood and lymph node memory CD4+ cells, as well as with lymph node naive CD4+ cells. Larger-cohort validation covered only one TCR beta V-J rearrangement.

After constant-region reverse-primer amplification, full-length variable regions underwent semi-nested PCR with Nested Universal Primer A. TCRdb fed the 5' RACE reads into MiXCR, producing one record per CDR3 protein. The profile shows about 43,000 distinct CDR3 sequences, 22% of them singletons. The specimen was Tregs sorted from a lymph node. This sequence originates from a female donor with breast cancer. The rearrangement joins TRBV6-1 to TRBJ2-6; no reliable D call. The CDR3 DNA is TGTGCCAGCAGTGGCCGCGTCCAGCTCTCTGGGGCCAACGTCCTGACTTTC. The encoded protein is CASSGRVQLSGANVLTF.